This paragraph covers one T cell receptor (beta chain) sequence. The V end lost 2 bases, the J end lost 0 bases, and 12 bases lay between the germline ends. This CDR3 is 16 amino acids long. The germline V gene has CDR1 SGHDT and CDR2 YYEEEE. These data are taken from a study of blood T cell repertoires in COVID-19. Study information: There were acute and convalescent COVID-19 samples, and they came from the United States, Italy and Spain. From T cells, B-cell-depleted T cells, or PBMCs came the material, which was cDNA or gDNA.

Original processing notes: How many nucleated cells were present was estimated from reference gene primer amplification. Using immunoSEQ multiplex PCR, the repertoire was profiled, and TCRdb retains in-frame clones only, with some absent. V and J calls and clone size are copied from that table; D and trimming were computed from the DNA. In the table there are some 65,000 clones, more than 75% of which are singletons. The sequenced sample consisted of peripheral blood. The genes are TRBV5-6 and TRBJ1-3; D might be TRBD1 (6 bases). The TCR comes from a man in his sixties with acute or convalescent COVID-19. The CDR3 DNA is TGTGCCAGCAGCTTAGGGGGACGCAACTCTGGAAACACCATATATTTT. Protein sequence: CASSLGGRNSGNTIYF.